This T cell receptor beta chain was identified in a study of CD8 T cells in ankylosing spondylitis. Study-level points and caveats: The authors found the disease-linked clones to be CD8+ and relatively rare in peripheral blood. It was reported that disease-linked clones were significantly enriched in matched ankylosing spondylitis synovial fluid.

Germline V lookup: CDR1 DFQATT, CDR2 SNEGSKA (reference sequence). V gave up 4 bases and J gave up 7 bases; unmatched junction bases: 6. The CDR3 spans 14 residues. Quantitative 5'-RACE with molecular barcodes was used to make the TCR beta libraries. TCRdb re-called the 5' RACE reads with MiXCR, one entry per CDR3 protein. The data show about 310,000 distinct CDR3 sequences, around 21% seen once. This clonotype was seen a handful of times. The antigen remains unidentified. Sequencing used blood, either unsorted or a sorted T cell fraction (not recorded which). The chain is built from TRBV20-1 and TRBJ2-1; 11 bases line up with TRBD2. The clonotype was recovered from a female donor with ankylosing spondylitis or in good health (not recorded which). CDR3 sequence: CSATLAGGGNEQFF. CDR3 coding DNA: TGCAGTGCTACCCTAGCGGGAGGAGGAAATGAGCAGTTCTTC.